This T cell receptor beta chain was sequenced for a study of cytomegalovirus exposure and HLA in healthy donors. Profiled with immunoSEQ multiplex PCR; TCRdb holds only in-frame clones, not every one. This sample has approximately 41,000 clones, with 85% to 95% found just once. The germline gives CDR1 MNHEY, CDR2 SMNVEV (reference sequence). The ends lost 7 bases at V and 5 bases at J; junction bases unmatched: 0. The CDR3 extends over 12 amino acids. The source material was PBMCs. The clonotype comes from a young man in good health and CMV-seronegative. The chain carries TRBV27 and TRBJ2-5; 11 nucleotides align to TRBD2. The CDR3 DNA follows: TGTGCCAGCACTAGCGGGGGGGAGACCCAGTACTTC. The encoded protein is CASTSGGETQYF.